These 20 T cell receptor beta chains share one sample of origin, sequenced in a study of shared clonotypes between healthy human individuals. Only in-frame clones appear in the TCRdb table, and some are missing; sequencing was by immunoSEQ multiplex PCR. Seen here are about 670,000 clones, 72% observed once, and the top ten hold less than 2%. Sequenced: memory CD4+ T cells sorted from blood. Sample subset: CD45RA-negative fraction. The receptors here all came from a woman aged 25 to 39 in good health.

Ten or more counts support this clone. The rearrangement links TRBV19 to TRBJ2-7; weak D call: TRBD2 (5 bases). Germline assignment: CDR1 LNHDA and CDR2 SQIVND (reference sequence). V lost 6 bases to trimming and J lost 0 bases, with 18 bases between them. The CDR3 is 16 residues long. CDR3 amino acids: CASSPETGKVSYEQYF. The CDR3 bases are TGTGCCAGTAGCCCCGAGACGGGGAAGGTCTCCTACGAGCAGTACTTC.

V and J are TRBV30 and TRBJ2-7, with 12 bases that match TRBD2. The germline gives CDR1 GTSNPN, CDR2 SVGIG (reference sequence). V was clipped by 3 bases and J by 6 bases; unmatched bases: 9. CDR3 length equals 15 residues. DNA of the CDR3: TGTGCCTGGAGCACCGGACTAGCGGGAACCTTCGAGCAGTACTTC. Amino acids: CAWSTGLAGTFEQYF. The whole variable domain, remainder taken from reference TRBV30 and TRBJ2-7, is SQTIHQWPATLVQPVGSPLSLECTVEGTSNPNLYWYRQAAGRGLQLLFYSVGIGQISSEVPQNLSASRPQDRQFILSSKKLLLSDSGFYLCAWSTGLAGTFEQYFGPGTRLTVT.

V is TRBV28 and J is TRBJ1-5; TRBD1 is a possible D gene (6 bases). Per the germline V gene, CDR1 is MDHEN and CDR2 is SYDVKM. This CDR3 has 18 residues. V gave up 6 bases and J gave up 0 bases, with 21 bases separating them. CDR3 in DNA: TGTGCCAGCAGCCCTCCGGGACATCCCCTCTATAGCAATCAGCCCCAGCATTTT. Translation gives CASSPPGHPLYSNQPQHF.

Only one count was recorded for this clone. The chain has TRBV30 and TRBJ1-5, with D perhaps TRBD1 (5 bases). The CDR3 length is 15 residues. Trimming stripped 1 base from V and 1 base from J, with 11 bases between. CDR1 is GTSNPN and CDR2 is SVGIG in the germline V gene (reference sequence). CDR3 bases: TGTGCCTGGAGTGGAGGGGAGGGGAGCAATCAGCCCCAGCATTTT. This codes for CAWSGGEGSNQPQHF.

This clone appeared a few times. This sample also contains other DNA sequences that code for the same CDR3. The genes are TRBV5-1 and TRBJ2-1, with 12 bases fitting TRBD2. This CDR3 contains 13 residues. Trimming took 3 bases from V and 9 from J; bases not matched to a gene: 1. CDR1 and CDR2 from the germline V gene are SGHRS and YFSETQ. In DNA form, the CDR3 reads TGCGCCAGCAGCTCGGGACTAGCGGGTGAGCAGTTCTTC. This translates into CASSSGLAGEQFF. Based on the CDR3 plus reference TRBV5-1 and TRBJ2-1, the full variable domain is KAGVTQTPRYLIKTRGQQVTLSCSPISGHRSVSWYQQTPGQGLQFLFEYFSETQRNKGNFPGRFSGRQFSNSRSEMNVSTLELGDSALYLCASSSGLAGEQFFGPGTRLTVL.

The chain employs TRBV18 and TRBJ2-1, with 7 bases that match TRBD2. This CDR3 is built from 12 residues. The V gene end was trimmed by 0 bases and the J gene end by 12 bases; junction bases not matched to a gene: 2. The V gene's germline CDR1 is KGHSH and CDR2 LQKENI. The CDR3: CASSPPGGTQFF. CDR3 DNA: TGTGCCAGCTCACCACCGGGAGGGACGCAGTTCTTC.

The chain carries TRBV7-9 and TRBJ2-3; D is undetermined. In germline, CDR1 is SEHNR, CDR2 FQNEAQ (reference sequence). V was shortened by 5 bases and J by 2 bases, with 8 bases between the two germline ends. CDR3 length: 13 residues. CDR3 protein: CASSQQTTDTQYF. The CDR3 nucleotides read TGTGCCAGCAGCCAACAAACCACAGATACGCAGTATTTT. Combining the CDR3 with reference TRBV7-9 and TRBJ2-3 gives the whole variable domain DTGVSQNPRHKITKRGQNVTFRCDPISEHNRLYWYRQTLGQGPEFLTYFQNEAQLEKSRLLSDRFSAERPKGSFSTLEIQRTEQGDSAMYLCASSQQTTDTQYFGPGTRLTVL.

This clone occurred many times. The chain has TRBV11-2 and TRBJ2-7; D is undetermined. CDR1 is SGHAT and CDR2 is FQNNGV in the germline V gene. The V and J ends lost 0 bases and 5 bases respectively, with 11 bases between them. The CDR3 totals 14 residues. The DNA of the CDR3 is TGTGCCAGCAGCTTAGATTGGGCCAGCCACGAGCAGTACTTC. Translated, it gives CASSLDWASHEQYF. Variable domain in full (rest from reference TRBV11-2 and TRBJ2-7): EAGVAQSPRYKIIEKRQSVAFWCNPISGHATLYWYQQILGQGPKLLIQFQNNGVVDDSQLPKDRFSAERLKGVDSTLKIQPAKLEDSAVYLCASSLDWASHEQYFGPGTRLTVT.

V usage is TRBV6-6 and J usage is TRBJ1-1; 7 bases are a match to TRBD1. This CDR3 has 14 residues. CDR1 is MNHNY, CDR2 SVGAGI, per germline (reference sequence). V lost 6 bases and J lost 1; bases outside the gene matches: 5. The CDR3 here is CASSQGTENTEAFF. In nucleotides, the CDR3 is TGTGCCAGCAGCCAGGGGACAGAGAACACTGAAGCTTTCTTT.

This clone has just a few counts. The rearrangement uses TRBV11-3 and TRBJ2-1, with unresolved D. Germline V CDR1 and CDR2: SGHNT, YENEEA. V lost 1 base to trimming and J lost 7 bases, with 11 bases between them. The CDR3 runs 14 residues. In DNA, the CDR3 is TGTGCCAGCAGCTTAGGTGGTTCTCTTAATGAGCAGTTCTTC. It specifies CASSLGGSLNEQFF.

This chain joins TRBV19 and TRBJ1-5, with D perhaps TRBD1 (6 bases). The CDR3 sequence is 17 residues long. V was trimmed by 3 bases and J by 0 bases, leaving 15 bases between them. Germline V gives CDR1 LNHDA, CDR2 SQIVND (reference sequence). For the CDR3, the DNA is TGTGCCAGTAGTATCTGGACAGCAGCTTATAGCAATCAGCCCCAGCATTTT. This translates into CASSIWTAAYSNQPQHF. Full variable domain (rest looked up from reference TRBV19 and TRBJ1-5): DGGITQSPKYLFRKEGQNVTLSCEQNLNHDAMYWYRQDPGQGLRLIYYSQIVNDFQKGDIAEGYSVSREKKESFPLTVTSAQKNPTAFYLCASSIWTAAYSNQPQHFGDGTRLSIL.

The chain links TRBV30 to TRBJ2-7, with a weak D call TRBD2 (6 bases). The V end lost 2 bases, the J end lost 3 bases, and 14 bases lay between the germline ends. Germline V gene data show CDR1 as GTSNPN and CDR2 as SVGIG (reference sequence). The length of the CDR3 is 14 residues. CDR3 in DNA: TGTGCCTGGAGTTCGGAGGGCGCCATCTACGAGCAGTACTTC. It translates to CAWSSEGAIYEQYF.

In DNA form, the CDR3 reads TGTGCCACCAGGGTTCAGGGTAGCACCTATGGCTACACCTTC. Translated: CATRVQGSTYGYTF. The rearrangement uses TRBV15 and TRBJ1-2, with a possible D match to TRBD1 (5 bases). CDR3 length: 14 amino acids. V lost 6 bases and J 4 bases, leaving 15 bases between the germline ends. Germline loops: CDR1 LNHNV, CDR2 YYDKDF (reference sequence).

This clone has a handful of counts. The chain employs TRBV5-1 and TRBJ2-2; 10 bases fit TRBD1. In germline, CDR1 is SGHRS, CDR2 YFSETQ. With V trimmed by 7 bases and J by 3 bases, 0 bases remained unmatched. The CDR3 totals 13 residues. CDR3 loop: CASGTGDTGELFF. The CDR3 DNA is TGCGCCAGCGGGACAGGGGACACCGGGGAGCTGTTTTTT. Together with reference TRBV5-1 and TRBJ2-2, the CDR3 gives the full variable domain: KAGVTQTPRYLIKTRGQQVTLSCSPISGHRSVSWYQQTPGQGLQFLFEYFSETQRNKGNFPGRFSGRQFSNSRSEMNVSTLELGDSALYLCASGTGDTGELFFGEGSRLTVL.

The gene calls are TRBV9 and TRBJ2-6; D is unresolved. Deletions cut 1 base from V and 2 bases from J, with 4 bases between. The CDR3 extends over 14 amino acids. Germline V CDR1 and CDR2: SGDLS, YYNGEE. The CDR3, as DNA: TGTGCCAGCAGCGTAACCGCTGGGGCCAACGTCCTGACTTTC. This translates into CASSVTAGANVLTF.

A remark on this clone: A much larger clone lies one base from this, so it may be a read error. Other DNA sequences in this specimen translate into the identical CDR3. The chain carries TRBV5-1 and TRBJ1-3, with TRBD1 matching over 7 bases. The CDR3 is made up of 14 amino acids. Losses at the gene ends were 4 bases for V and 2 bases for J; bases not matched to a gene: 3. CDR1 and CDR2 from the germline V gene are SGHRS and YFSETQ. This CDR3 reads CASSQGTAGNTIYF. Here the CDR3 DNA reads TGCGCCAGCAGCCAGGGGACAGCTGGAAACACCATATATTTT.

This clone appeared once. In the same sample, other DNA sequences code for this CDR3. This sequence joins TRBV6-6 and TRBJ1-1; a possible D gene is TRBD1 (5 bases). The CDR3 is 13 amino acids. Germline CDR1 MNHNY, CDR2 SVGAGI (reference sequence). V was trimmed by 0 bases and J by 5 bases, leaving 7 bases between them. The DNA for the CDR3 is TGTGCCAGCAGTTACTCGGAGGGGACTGAAGCTTTCTTT. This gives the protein CASSYSEGTEAFF.

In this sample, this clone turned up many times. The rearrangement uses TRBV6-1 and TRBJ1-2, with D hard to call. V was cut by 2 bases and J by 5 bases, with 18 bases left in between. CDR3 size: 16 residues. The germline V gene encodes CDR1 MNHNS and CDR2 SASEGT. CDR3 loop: CASSEFVEPLGYGYTF. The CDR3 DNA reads TGTGCCAGCAGTGAATTCGTCGAGCCCTTGGGTTATGGCTACACCTTC.

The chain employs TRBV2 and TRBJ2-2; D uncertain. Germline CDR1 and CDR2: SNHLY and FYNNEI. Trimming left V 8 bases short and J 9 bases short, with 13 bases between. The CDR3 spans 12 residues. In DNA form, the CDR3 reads TGTGCCAGCCGGAGTGCATCCTGGGAGCTGTTTTTT. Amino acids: CASRSASWELFF.

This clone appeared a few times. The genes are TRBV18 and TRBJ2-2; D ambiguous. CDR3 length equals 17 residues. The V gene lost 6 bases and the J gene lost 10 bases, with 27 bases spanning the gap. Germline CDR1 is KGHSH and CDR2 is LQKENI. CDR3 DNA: TGTGCCAGCTCGCTGTTCCGGGTCAAAGGATTTAGTGTGGAGCTGTTTTTT. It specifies CASSLFRVKGFSVELFF.